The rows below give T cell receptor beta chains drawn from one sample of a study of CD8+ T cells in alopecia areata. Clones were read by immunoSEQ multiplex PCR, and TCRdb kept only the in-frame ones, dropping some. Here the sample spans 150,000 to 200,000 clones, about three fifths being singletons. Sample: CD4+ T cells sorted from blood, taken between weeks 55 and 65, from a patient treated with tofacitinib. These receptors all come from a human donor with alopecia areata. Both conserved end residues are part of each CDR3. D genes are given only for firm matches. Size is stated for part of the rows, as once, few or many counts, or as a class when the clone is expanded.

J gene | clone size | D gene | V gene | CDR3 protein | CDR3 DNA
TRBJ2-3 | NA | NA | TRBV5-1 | CASSLPQGADRGDTQYF | TGCGCCAGCAGCTTACCGCAGGGAGCCGACCGGGGGGATACGCAGTATTTT
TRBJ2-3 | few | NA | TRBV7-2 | CASSLDRYTDTQYF | TGTGCCAGCAGCTTAGATAGGTACACAGATACGCAGTATTTT
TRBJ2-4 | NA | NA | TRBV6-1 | CASSLPRLPTYF | TGTGCCAGCAGCCTACCCCGACTCCCAACCTACTTC
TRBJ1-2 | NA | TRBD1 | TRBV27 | CASSFRGHGYGYTF | TGTGCCAGCAGCTTTAGGGGGCATGGCTATGGCTACACCTTC
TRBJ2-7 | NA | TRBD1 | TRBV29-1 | CSVQGQGKYEQYF | TGCAGCGTACAGGGACAGGGAAAATACGAGCAGTACTTC
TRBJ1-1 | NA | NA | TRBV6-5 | CASSYSKNTEAFF | TGTGCCAGCAGTTACTCGAAGAACACTGAAGCTTTCTTT
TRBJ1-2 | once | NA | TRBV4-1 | CASSQVLGAFYGYTF | TGCGCCAGCAGCCAAGTCTTGGGGGCTTTCTATGGCTACACCTTC
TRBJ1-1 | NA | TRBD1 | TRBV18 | CASSSGTGAMNTEAFF | TGTGCCAGCTCCTCCGGGACAGGGGCCATGAACACTGAAGCTTTCTTT
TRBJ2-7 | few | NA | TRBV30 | CAWSVGYEQYF | TGTGCCTGGAGTGTGGGGTACGAGCAGTACTTC
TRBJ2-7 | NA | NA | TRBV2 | CASKTYREGEQYF | TGTGCCAGCAAGACGTACAGGGAAGGCGAGCAGTACTTC
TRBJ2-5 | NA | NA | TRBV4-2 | CASSVPFQETQYF | TGTGCCAGCAGCGTACCCTTCCAAGAGACCCAGTACTTC
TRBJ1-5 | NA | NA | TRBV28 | CASLRDQQPQHF | TGTGCCAGCCTCAGGGATCAACAGCCCCAGCATTTT
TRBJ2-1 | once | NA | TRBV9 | CASSVAGNSYNEQFF | TGTGCCAGCAGCGTAGCGGGGAATTCCTACAATGAGCAGTTCTTC
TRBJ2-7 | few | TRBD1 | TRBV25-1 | CASRKTGGSYEQYF | TGTGCCAGCAGGAAAACAGGGGGCTCCTACGAGCAGTACTTC
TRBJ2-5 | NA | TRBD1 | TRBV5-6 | CASGNIGQGGKETQYF | TGTGCCAGCGGCAACATTGGACAGGGAGGCAAAGAGACCCAGTACTTC
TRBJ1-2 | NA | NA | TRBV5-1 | CASSLERYYGYTF | TGCGCCAGCAGCTTGGAACGATACTATGGCTACACCTTC
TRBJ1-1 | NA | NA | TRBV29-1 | CSVERQAFEAFF | TGCAGCGTTGAAAGGCAGGCTTTCGAAGCTTTCTTT
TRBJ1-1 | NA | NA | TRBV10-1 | CASSESTGNTEAFF | TGCGCCAGCAGTGAGTCGACAGGGAACACTGAAGCTTTCTTT
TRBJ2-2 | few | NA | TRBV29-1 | CSVARVGTGELFF | TGCAGCGTTGCCAGGGTGGGGACCGGGGAGCTGTTTTTT
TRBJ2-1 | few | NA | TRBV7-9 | CASSSRGQSEGEQFF | TGTGCCAGCAGCTCCCGGGGGCAAAGCGAGGGTGAGCAGTTCTTC
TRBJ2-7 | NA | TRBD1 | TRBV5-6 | CASSRDSGRGEQYF | TGTGCCAGCAGTCGGGACAGCGGCCGGGGTGAGCAGTACTTC
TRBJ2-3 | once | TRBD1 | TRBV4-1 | CASSQDQGGWNTQYF | TGCGCCAGCAGCCAAGATCAAGGGGGCTGGAATACGCAGTATTTT
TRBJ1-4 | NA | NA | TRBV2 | CASSALVGEKLFF | TGTGCCAGCAGTGCGTTGGTGGGTGAAAAACTGTTTTTT
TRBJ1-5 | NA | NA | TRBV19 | CASSSRGGGNQPQHF | TGTGCCAGTAGTAGTAGGGGAGGGGGCAATCAGCCCCAGCATTTT
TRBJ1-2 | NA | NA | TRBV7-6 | CASSKDLGNSRGYTF | TGTGCCAGCAGCAAGGATTTGGGAAATTCGAGAGGCTACACCTTC
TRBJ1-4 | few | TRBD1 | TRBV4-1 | CASSQDRDRGEKLFF | TGCGCCAGCAGCCAAGACCGGGACAGGGGTGAAAAACTGTTTTTT
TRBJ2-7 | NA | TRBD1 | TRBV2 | CASSERAQGAKEQYF | TGTGCCAGCAGTGAACGGGCCCAGGGGGCGAAAGAGCAGTACTTC
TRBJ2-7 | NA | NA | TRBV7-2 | CASSLSQNEQYF | TGTGCCAGCAGCTTATCACAAAACGAGCAGTACTTC
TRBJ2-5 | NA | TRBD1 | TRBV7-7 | CASSSDRDETQYF | TGTGCTAGCAGCTCCGACAGGGATGAGACCCAGTACTTC
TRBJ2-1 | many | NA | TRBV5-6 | CASSLPDKYNEQFF | TGTGCCAGCAGCTTGCCGGACAAGTACAATGAGCAGTTCTTC
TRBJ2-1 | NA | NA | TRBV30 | CAWSVQLEVEQFF | TGTGCCTGGAGTGTACAGCTAGAGGTTGAGCAGTTCTTC
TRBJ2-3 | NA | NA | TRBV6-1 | CASSEFQVVASRDTQYF | TGTGCCAGCAGTGAATTTCAGGTGGTTGCCAGCCGGGATACGCAGTATTTT
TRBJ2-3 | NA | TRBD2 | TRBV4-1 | CASSQYSGGPTDTQYF | TGCGCCAGCAGCCAATATAGCGGGGGCCCCACAGATACGCAGTATTTT
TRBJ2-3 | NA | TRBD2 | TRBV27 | CASSWEGRAQYF | TGTGCCAGCAGTTGGGAGGGGCGGGCGCAGTATTTT
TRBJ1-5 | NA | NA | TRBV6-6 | CASTTGGLNQPQHF | TGTGCCAGCACGACGGGGGGGCTGAATCAGCCCCAGCATTTT
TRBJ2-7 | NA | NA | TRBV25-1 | CASSYEQYF | TGTGCCAGCAGCTACGAGCAGTACTTC
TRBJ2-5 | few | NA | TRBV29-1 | CSVDGGGEQYF | TGCAGCGTTGATGGAGGGGGAGAGCAGTACTTC
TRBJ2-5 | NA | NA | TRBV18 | CASSQAFGETQYF | TGTGCCAGCTCACAAGCCTTCGGGGAGACCCAGTACTTC
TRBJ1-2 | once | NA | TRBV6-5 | CASSVGWGDGYTF | TGTGCCAGCAGTGTCGGGTGGGGGGATGGCTACACCTTC
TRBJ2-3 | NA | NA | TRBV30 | CAWSRGLGLTTDTQYF | TGTGCCTGGAGTAGAGGTTTGGGCCTCACCACAGATACGCAGTATTTT
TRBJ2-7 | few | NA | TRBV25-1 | CASSEGFRDGHYEQYF | TGTGCCAGCAGTGAGGGATTCCGGGACGGCCACTACGAGCAGTACTTC
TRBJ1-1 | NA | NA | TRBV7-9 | CASSLGHINTEAFF | TGTGCCAGCAGCCTGGGACATATCAACACTGAAGCTTTCTTT
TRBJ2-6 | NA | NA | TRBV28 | CASSLLSGANVLTF | TGTGCCAGCAGTTTACTATCTGGGGCCAACGTCCTGACTTTC
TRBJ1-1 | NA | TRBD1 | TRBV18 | CASSTRTGGDTEAFF | TGTGCCAGCTCAACCCGGACAGGGGGCGATACTGAAGCTTTCTTT
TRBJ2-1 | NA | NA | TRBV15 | CATSAPGYNEQFF | TGTGCCACCAGCGCGCCAGGGTACAATGAGCAGTTCTTC
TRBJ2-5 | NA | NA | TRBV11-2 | CASSFSNGETQYF | TGTGCCAGCAGCTTTTCGAACGGGGAGACCCAGTACTTC
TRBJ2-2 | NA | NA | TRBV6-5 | CASSSKLGHTGELFF | TGTGCCAGCAGTTCTAAGTTAGGGCACACCGGGGAGCTGTTTTTT
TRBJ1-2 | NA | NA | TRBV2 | CASSGSYGYTF | TGTGCCAGCAGTGGCAGTTATGGCTACACCTTC
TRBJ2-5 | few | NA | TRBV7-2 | CASSPRETQYF | TGTGCCAGCAGCCCTCGAGAGACCCAGTACTTC
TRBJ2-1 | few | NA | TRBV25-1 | CASTRDTGVEFF | TGTGCCAGCACCAGGGATACGGGGGTCGAGTTCTTC
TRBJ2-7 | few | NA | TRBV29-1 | CSVEGGGLEQYF | TGCAGCGTTGAGGGAGGGGGGCTCGAGCAGTACTTC
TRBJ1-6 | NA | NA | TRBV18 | CASSRGRPGANSPLHF | TGTGCCAGCTCACGTGGACGACCCGGGGCTAATTCACCCCTCCACTTT
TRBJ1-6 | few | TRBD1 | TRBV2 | CASVQGSSYNSPLHF | TGTGCCAGCGTACAGGGGAGCTCCTATAATTCACCCCTCCACTTT
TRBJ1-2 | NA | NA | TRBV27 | CASSLGPPISYGYTF | TGTGCCAGCAGTTTGGGGCCTCCTATATCCTATGGCTACACCTTC
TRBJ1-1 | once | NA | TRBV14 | CASSQISRVNTEAFF | TGTGCCAGCAGCCAAATTTCACGGGTGAACACTGAAGCTTTCTTT
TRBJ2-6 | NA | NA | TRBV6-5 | CASSYSSGGGANVLTF | TGTGCCAGCAGTTACTCGTCAGGCGGTGGGGCCAACGTCCTGACTTTC
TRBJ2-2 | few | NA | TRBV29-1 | CSVRGSNTGELFF | TGCAGCGTTCGGGGTTCGAACACCGGGGAGCTGTTTTTT
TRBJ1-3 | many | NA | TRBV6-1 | CASSSAGNTIYF | TGTGCCAGCAGTTCGGCTGGAAACACCATATATTTT
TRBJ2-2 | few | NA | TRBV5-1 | CASSPRVANTGELFF | TGCGCCAGCAGCCCCAGGGTTGCGAACACCGGGGAGCTGTTTTTT
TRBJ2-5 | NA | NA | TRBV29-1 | CSVERGAGETQYF | TGCAGCGTTGAGCGCGGGGCTGGGGAGACCCAGTACTTC